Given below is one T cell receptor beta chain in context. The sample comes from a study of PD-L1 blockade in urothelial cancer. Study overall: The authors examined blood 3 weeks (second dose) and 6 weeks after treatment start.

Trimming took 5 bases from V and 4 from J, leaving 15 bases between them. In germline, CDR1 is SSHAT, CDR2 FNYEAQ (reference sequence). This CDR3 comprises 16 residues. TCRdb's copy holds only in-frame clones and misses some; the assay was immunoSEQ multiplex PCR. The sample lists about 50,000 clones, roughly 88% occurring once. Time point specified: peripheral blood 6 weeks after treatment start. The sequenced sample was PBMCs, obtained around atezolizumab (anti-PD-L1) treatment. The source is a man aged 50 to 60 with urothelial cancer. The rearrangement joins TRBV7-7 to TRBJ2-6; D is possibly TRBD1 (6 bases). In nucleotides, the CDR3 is TGTGCCAGCAGCCCCCGACAGGCTTCGGGGGCCAACGTCCTGACTTTC. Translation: CASSPRQASGANVLTF.